This TCR beta chain was identified in a study of T cells in Graves' hyperthyroidism and ophthalmopathy. About the research overall: Peripheral blood was secured at the point of initial diagnosis, before any treatment. Overall study findings and caveats: A model using 13 V-J features told ophthalmopathy apart from stable hyperthyroidism.

In regard to this clonotype: Antigen: not known.

The patients, who ranged from 18 to 65 in age, presented with newly diagnosed hyperthyroidism lasting under 2 months. Exclusion criteria comprised uncontrolled infection, other autoimmune disease, pregnancy or lactation. Germline assignment: CDR1 SGHTA and CDR2 FQGNSA. The germline V and J ends were trimmed by 1 base and 2 bases, with 8 bases remaining between them. CDR3 size: 14 residues. Amplified TCR beta CDR3 regions derived from RNA transcripts. RT-PCR in the first round (using the HTBI primer set) targeted the TCR CDR3. One entry per CDR3 protein results from TCRdb running MiXCR on the multiplex PCR reads. The data contain more than 600,000 distinct CDR3 sequences, about a sixth of them singletons.

Sample: blood. The chain couples TRBV7-2 to TRBJ2-5; unclear D gene. The sequence was obtained from a man between 18 and 35 years old with Graves' hyperthyroidism. Here the CDR3 DNA reads TGTGCCAGCAGCTTAGGGGCTAGACAAGAGACCCAGTACTTC. Protein product: CASSLGARQETQYF.